This T cell receptor (beta chain) is from a study of T cells after yellow fever vaccination. Study in general: Fractions with few cells were prepared using SMART-Seq v4 Ultra Low Input.

Study-level points and caveats: Post-booster reappearance was seen for most primary-vaccination clones (roughly 96% CD4, around 90% CD8).

TCRdb redid the calling of the 5' RACE reads with MiXCR, one entry per CDR3 protein. The repertoire holds some 300,000 distinct CDR3 sequences, with roughly 8.7% as singletons. This clonotype was recorded a few times. Its specificity is unknown. The CDR3 has 14 amino acids. The V and J ends lost 4 bases and 4 bases, in that order; junction bases with no gene match: 6. Germline V gene sequence: CDR1 SGHRS, CDR2 YFSETQ. Sample: CD4+ T cells sorted from PBMCs, taken 5 days after the yellow fever booster vaccination. The chain has TRBV5-1 and TRBJ2-3; 7 bases agree with TRBD2. The receptor comes from a man aged 18 to 30 who received the YFV17D yellow fever vaccine. CDR3 sequence (DNA): TGCGCCAGCAGCCCGGGGGGTGGCGCAGATACGCAGTATTTT. Translated, it gives CASSPGGGADTQYF.